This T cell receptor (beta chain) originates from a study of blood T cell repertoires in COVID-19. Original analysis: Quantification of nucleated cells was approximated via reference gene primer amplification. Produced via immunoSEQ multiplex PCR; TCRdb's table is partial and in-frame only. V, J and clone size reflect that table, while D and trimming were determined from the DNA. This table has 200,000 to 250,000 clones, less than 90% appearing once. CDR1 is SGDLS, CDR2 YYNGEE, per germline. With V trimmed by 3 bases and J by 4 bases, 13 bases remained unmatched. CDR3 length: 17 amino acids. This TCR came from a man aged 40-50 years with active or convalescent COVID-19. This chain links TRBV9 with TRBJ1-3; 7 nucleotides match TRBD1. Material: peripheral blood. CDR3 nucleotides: TGTGCCAGCAGCGAAAGCGGTGGGGGGACAGCAGGAAACACCATATATTTT. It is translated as CASSESGGGTAGNTIYF.